One and the same sample provided the 18 T cell receptor beta chains below, sequenced in a study of cytomegalovirus exposure and HLA in healthy donors. The data were produced by immunoSEQ multiplex PCR, yet TCRdb's version contains in-frame clones alone and is incomplete. The sample consists of fewer than 200,000 clones, about nine tenths of them appearing once. Sample: PBMCs. The receptor source for this set is a woman in her thirties in good health and CMV-seronegative.

This chain uses TRBV6-1 with TRBJ2-7; D is unresolved. CDR3 length: 15 amino acids. The germline V and J ends were trimmed by 0 bases and 3 bases, with 12 bases remaining between them. Germline CDR1 reads MNHNS; CDR2 reads SASEGT. CDR3 sequence (DNA): TGTGCCAGCAGTGAAGCCGCTTCGAGTTACTACGAGCAGTACTTC. This encodes CASSEAASSYYEQYF.

This chain connects TRBV7-3 to TRBJ2-2, with 7 bases fitting TRBD1. The trim removed 5 bases at V and 6 bases at J, leaving 12 bases unmatched. The CDR3 is 16 amino acids. In germline, CDR1 is SGHTA, CDR2 FQGTGA. The chain's CDR3 is CASSPLWGQNAGELFF. The CDR3, as DNA: TGTGCCAGCAGCCCCTTATGGGGACAGAATGCCGGGGAGCTGTTTTTT. Looking up the rest from reference TRBV7-3 and TRBJ2-2 gives the full variable domain: GAGVSQTPSNKVTEKGKYVELRCDPISGHTALYWYRQSLGQGPEFLIYFQGTGAADDSGLPNDRFFAVRPEGSVSTLKIQRTERGDSAVYLCASSPLWGQNAGELFFGEGSRLTVL.

V is TRBV9 and J is TRBJ2-1; a weak D match, TRBD2 (6 bases). The CDR3 consists of 15 residues. V dropped 2 bases and J dropped 12 bases, with 21 bases sitting between them. Germline-derived CDR1 and CDR2 are SGDLS and YYNGEE. CDR3 amino acids: CASSVSASHRDWQFF. CDR3 nucleotides: TGTGCCAGCAGCGTTTCCGCTTCACACCGGGACTGGCAGTTCTTC.

The V and J genes are TRBV30 and TRBJ2-5; D uncertain. V lost 1 base and J lost 5, with 14 bases in between. This CDR3 region has 14 residues. Germline CDR1 GTSNPN, CDR2 SVGIG (reference sequence). The CDR3 loop is CAWSGTDPGETQYF. The CDR3 DNA reads as TGTGCCTGGAGTGGGACGGACCCCGGGGAGACCCAGTACTTC.

The chain has TRBV7-8 and TRBJ1-4; 11 nucleotides agree with TRBD1. J lost 7 bases, V lost 1 base, and 2 bases had no gene match. This CDR3 is built from 15 residues. The germline CDR1 and CDR2 sequences are SGHVS and FQNEAQ. CDR3 coding DNA: TGTGCCAGCAGCTTAGACGGGACAGGGGGTGAAAAACTGTTTTTT. Translation: CASSLDGTGGEKLFF.

This chain joins TRBV4-2 and TRBJ2-3, with TRBD2 identical over 7 bases. The CDR3 length is 15 residues. V lost 3 bases and J lost 0; bases outside the gene matches: 3. Germline CDR1 and CDR2: LGHNA and YNFKEQ. The CDR3 nucleotides are TGTGCCAGCAGCCAGGGGCGGGAGAGCACAGATACGCAGTATTTT. It is translated as CASSQGRESTDTQYF.

This clone has just a few counts. This chain connects TRBV11-2 to TRBJ2-1; 9 positions agree with TRBD1. CDR3 length equals 16 residues. V shed 5 bases and J 4 bases; nucleotides not matched to a gene: 9. Germline V gene lookup returns CDR1 SGHAT and CDR2 FQNNGV. CDR3 residues: CASSLWGQGQYNEQFF. CDR3 in DNA: TGTGCCAGCAGCCTTTGGGGACAGGGACAATACAATGAGCAGTTCTTC.

CDR3 nucleotides: TGTGCCAGCAGCTTAGGCCTGGCTAGCGGGCGTCCCGAGCAGTACTTC. Protein: CASSLGLASGRPEQYF. The V call is TRBV13, the J call TRBJ2-7, with 8 positions matching TRBD2. Germline V lookup: CDR1 PRHDT, CDR2 FYEKMQ (reference sequence). The trim removed 0 bases at V and 6 bases at J, leaving 10 bases unmatched. The CDR3 consists of 16 residues.

The rearrangement joins TRBV6-1 to TRBJ2-2, with 7 bases fitting TRBD1. CDR3 length: 15 amino acids. Germline lookup yields CDR1 MNHNS and CDR2 SASEGT. The J segment lost 0 bases and the V segment lost 7 bases, leaving 5 bases of the junction unmatched. CDR3 sequence (DNA): TGTGCCAGCACCAACGGACAGGCGAACACCGGGGAGCTGTTTTTT. It codes for CASTNGQANTGELFF.

This clone was observed once. V is TRBV5-1 and J is TRBJ1-3, with TRBD1 matching over 8 bases. Per germline, CDR1 SGHRS and CDR2 YFSETQ. Unmatched junction bases numbered 5, after V lost 2 bases and J lost 7 bases. This CDR3 region has 14 residues. The CDR3 spells CASSLDRGGNTIYF. The CDR3 DNA sequence: TGCGCCAGCAGCTTAGACAGGGGAGGGAACACCATATATTTT.

The chain employs TRBV5-6 and TRBJ1-4, with unresolved D. The CDR3 loop spans 13 amino acids. V lost 4 bases and J 6 bases, leaving 10 bases between the germline ends. Looked up from germline, CDR1 is SGHDT and CDR2 is YYEEEE. The CDR3 sequence: CASSRFGDEKLFF. DNA for the CDR3: TGTGCCAGCAGCCGGTTTGGGGATGAAAAACTGTTTTTT. The whole variable domain, filled in from reference TRBV5-6 and TRBJ1-4, reads DAGVTQSPTHLIKTRGQQVTLRCSPKSGHDTVSWYQQALGQGPQFIFQYYEEEERQRGNFPDRFSGHQFPNYSSELNVNALLLGDSALYLCASSRFGDEKLFFGSGTQLSVL.

In this sample, this clone turned up a few times. The rearrangement links TRBV5-1 to TRBJ1-6; D is possibly TRBD1 (5 bases). CDR3 length: 15 residues. V was shortened by 3 bases and J by 8 bases, with 15 bases between the two germline ends. The germline V gene encodes CDR1 SGHRS and CDR2 YFSETQ. The CDR3 DNA reads TGCGCCAGCAGCTCAGAGACTGGGGGGTATTCACCCCTCCACTTT. Its translation is CASSSETGGYSPLHF.

The chain employs TRBV7-9 and TRBJ2-7; D possibly corresponds to TRBD2 (6 bases). The V gene lost 1 base and the J gene lost 6 bases, with 7 bases spanning the gap. The length of the CDR3 is 12 residues. Germline V CDR1 and CDR2: SEHNR, FQNEAQ (reference sequence). The CDR3 DNA reads as TGTGCCAGCAGCTTAGACGGGGGCGAGCAGTACTTC. Translation gives CASSLDGGEQYF.

This clone has more than one count but fewer than ten. The chain recombines TRBV27 with TRBJ1-5; TRBD1 agrees at 9 bases. CDR1 and CDR2 from the germline V gene are MNHEY and SMNVEV (reference sequence). The V and J ends lost 5 bases and 6 bases, in that order; junction bases with no gene match: 5. There are 14 residues in the CDR3. The CDR3 DNA is TGTGCCAGCAGTACGACAGGGGGAGGTCAGCCCCAGCATTTT. It codes for CASSTTGGGQPQHF.

This clone has just one count. Here the CDR3 DNA reads TGCGCCAGCAGCCTGGGGGGAGGGAGTCATGAAAAACTGTTTTTT. This sequence encodes CASSLGGGSHEKLFF. J is TRBJ1-4 and V is TRBV5-1; possible D gene TRBD1, 5 bases. The germline V gene has CDR1 SGHRS and CDR2 YFSETQ. V lost 4 bases and J lost 6, with 16 bases in between. CDR3 length: 15 residues.

The rearrangement joins TRBV12-5 to TRBJ1-1; TRBD1 agrees at 10 bases. This CDR3 has 16 residues. The V gene end was trimmed by 6 bases and the J gene end by 0 bases; junction bases not matched to a gene: 7. Germline V gene data show CDR1 as LGHNT and CDR2 as FRNRAP. The CDR3 bases are TGTGCTAGTGGCCCCCGGACAGGGGGAATGAACACTGAAGCTTTCTTT. As protein: CASGPRTGGMNTEAFF. The complete variable domain, with remaining parts taken from reference TRBV12-5 and TRBJ1-1, reads DARVTQTPRHKVTEMGQEVTMRCQPILGHNTVFWYRQTMMQGLELLAYFRNRAPLDDSGMPKDRFSAEMPDATLATLKIQPSEPRDSAVYFCASGPRTGGMNTEAFFGQGTRLTVV.

The sample holds one count of this clone. This chain joins TRBV6-1 and TRBJ1-1; TRBD1 agrees at 7 bases. J gave up 5 bases and V 4 bases, and 4 bases lay outside the gene matches. Germline values: CDR1 MNHNS, CDR2 SASEGT. The CDR3 contains 13 residues. In nucleotides, the CDR3 is TGTGCCAGCAGTGGCCGACAGGGTACTGAAGCTTTCTTT. As protein: CASSGRQGTEAFF.

This chain uses TRBV4-3 with TRBJ2-3, with TRBD2 matching 7 bases. The CDR3 has 18 amino acids. CDR1 is LGHNA, CDR2 YSLEER, per germline. Unmatched junction bases numbered 12, after V lost 1 base and J lost 2 bases. CDR3 region: CASSQAGSGATLTDTQYF. The CDR3 DNA follows: TGCGCCAGCAGCCAAGCTGGGAGCGGGGCTACCCTCACAGATACGCAGTATTTT.